Below, 5 T cell receptor beta chains from the same sample are listed, as sequenced in a study of blood T cell repertoires in COVID-19. The table came from immunoSEQ multiplex PCR; TCRdb's copy has only in-frame clones and leaves some out. The table records 30,000 to 40,000 clones, roughly 80% of them present only once. The sample taken for sequencing was peripheral blood. These TCRs come from a man between 65 and 85 years old with COVID-19, enrolled during active disease.

This clone was seen only a few times. Germline is not matched at one junction end, which may reflect a read error. J is TRBJ2-7 and V is TRBV4-3; perhaps TRBD2 as D (5 bases). The CDR3 covers 13 residues. From germline, CDR1 is LGHNA and CDR2 YSLEER. This CDR3 is CASSQEVASRVNF. DNA of the CDR3: TGCGCCAGCAGCCAAGAGGTGGCTAGCCGAGTTAACTTC.

In this sample, this clone turned up once. This chain uses TRBV28 with TRBJ1-5; D may be TRBD1 (5 bases). The CDR3 runs 14 residues. Germline CDR1 reads MDHEN; CDR2 reads SYDVKM. V lost 5 bases to trimming and J lost 6 bases, with 14 bases between them. CDR3 in DNA: TGTGCCAGCAGTACGCAGGGACTGGTTCAGCCCCAGCATTTT. It yields the protein CASSTQGLVQPQHF.

The chain joins TRBV24-1 to TRBJ2-1; maybe TRBD1 (6 bases). CDR1 KGHDR and CDR2 SFDVKD come from the germline V gene. This CDR3 has 15 amino acids. Trimming took off 12 bases at V and 5 bases at J, with 22 bases between the two ends. CDR3 DNA: TGTGCCTCGCCCAGGGTACAGGGTTTGGACAATGAGCAGTTCTTC. Translated: CASPRVQGLDNEQFF.

The rearrangement uses TRBV5-6 and TRBJ2-7, with 11 bases fitting TRBD1. Germline CDR1 is SGHDT and CDR2 is YYEEEE. The CDR3 runs 17 residues. J gave up 0 bases and V 4 bases, and 9 bases lay outside the gene matches. The DNA of the CDR3 is TGTGCCAGCAGCCCCCGGCCGGGACAGGGGGACTCCTACGAGCAGTACTTC. Encoded protein: CASSPRPGQGDSYEQYF.

This clone was counted between two and nine times. The CDR3 DNA reads TGTGCCAGCAGTGCCTTGAGAACTGGGGCCAACGTCCTGACTTTC. Protein: CASSALRTGANVLTF. The chain recombines TRBV28 with TRBJ2-6, with no clear D. V was shortened by 5 bases and J by 2 bases, with 10 bases between the two germline ends. This CDR3 is 15 amino acids long. Germline V CDR1 and CDR2: MDHEN, SYDVKM. The whole variable domain, filled in from reference TRBV28 and TRBJ2-6, reads DVKVTQSSRYLVKRTGEKVFLECVQDMDHENMFWYRQDPGLGLRLIYFSYDVKMKEKGDIPEGYSVSREKKERFSLILESASTNQTSMYLCASSALRTGANVLTFGAGSRLTVL.